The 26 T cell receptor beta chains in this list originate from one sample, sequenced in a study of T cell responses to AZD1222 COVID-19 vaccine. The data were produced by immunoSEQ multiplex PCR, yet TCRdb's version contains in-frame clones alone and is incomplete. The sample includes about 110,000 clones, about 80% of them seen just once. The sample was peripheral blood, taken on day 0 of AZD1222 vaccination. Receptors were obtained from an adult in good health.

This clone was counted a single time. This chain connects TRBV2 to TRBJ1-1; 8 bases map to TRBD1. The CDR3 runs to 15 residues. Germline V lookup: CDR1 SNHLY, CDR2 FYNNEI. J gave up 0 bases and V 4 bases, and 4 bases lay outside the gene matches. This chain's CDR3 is CASSGDRFLNTEAFF. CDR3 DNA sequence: TGTGCCAGCAGTGGGGACAGGTTCTTGAACACTGAAGCTTTCTTT.

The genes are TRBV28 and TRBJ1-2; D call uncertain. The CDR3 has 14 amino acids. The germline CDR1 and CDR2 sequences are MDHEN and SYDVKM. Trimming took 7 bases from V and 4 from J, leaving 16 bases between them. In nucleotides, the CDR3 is TGTGCCAGCACAGTACCCAGGACGGGCTATGGCTACACCTTC. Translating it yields CASTVPRTGYGYTF.

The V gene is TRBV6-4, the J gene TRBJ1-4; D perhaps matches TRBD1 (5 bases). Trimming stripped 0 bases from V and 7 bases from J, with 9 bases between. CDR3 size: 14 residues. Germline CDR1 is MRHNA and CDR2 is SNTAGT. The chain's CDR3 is CASSDSGGSEKLFF. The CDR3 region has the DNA TGTGCCAGCAGTGACTCGGGGGGTAGTGAAAAACTGTTTTTT.

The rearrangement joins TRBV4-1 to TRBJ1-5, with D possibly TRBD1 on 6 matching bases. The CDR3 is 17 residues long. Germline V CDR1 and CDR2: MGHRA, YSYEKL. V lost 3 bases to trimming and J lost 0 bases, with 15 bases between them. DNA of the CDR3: TGCGCCAGCAGCCACGGCGGGACAACCGATAGCAATCAGCCCCAGCATTTT. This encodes CASSHGGTTDSNQPQHF.

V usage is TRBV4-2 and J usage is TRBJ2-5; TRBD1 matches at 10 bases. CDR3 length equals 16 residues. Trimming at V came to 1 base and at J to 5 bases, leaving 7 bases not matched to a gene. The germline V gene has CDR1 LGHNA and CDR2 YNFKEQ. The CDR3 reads CASSQGSTGGFETQYF. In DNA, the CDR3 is TGTGCCAGCAGCCAAGGCTCGACAGGGGGCTTCGAGACCCAGTACTTC.

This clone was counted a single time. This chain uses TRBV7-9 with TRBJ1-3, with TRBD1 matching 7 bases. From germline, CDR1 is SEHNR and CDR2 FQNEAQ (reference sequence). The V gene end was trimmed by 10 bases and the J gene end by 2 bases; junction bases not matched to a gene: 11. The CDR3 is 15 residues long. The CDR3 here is CATGGTALPGNTIYF. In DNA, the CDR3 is TGTGCCACCGGGGGGACAGCCTTACCTGGAAACACCATATATTTT.

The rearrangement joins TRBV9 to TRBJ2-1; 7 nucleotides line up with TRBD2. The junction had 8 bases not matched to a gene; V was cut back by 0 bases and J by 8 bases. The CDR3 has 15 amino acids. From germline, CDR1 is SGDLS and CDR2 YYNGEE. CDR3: CASSVGDYPLDEQFF. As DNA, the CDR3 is TGTGCCAGCAGCGTAGGGGACTACCCTTTAGATGAGCAGTTCTTC.

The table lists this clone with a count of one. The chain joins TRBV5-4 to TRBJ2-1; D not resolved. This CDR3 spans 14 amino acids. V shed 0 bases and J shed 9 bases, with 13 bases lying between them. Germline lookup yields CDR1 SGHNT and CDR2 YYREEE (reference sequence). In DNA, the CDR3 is TGTGCCAGCAGCTTGGCTCTTGGTGTAGGTGAGCAGTTCTTC. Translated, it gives CASSLALGVGEQFF.

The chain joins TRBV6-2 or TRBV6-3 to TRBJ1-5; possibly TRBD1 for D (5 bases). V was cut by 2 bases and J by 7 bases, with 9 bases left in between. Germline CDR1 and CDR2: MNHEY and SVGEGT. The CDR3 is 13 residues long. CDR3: CASSYGGRQPQHF. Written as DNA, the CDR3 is TGTGCCAGCAGTTACGGGGGGAGGCAGCCCCAGCATTTT.

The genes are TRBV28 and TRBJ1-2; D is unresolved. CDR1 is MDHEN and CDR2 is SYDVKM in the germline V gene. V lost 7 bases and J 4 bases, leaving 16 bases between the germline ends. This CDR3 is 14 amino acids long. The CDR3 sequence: CASNGLGGGYGYTF. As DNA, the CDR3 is TGTGCCAGCAACGGGCTAGGAGGCGGCTATGGCTACACCTTC.

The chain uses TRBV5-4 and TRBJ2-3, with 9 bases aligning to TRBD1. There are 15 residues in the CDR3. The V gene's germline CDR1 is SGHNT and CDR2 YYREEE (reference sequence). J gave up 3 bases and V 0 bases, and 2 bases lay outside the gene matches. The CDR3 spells CASSLAGTGTDTQYF. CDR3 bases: TGTGCCAGCAGCTTGGCGGGGACAGGGACAGATACGCAGTATTTT.

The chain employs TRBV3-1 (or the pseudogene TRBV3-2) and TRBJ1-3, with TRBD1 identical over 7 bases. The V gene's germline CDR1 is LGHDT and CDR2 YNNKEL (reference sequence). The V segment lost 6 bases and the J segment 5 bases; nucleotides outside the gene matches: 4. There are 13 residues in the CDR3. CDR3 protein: CASSPGGRNTIYF. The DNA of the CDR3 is TGTGCCAGCAGTCCAGGGGGTAGAAACACCATATATTTT.

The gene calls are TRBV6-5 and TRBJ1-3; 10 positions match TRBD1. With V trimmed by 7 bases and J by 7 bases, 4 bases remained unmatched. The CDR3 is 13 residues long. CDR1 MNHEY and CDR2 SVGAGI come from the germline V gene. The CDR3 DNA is TGTGCCAGCAACCGACAGGGGGCGAACACCATATATTTT. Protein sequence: CASNRQGANTIYF.

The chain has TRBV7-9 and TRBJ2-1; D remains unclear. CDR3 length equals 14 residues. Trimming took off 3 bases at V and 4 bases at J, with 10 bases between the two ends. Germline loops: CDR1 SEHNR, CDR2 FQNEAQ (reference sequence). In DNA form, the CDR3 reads TGTGCCAGCAGCTTGGCGGAGCTGTACAATGAGCAGTTCTTC. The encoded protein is CASSLAELYNEQFF.

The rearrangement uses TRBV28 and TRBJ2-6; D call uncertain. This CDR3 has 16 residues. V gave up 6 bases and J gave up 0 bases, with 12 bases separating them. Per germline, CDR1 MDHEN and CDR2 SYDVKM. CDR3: CASSLDQSSGANVLTF. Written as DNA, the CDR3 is TGTGCCAGCAGCCTGGACCAATCCTCTGGGGCCAACGTCCTGACTTTC.

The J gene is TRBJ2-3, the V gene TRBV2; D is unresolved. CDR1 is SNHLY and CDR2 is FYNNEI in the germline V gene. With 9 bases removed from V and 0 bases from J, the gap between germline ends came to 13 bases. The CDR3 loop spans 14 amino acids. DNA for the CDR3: TGTGCCAGTGCTGTACTCGAGAGCACAGATACGCAGTATTTT. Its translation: CASAVLESTDTQYF.

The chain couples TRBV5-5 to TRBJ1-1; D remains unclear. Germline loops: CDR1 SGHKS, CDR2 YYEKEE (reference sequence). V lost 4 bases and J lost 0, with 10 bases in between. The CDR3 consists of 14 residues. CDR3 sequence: CASSPVGMNTEAFF. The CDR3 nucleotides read TGTGCCAGCAGCCCGGTAGGAATGAACACTGAAGCTTTCTTT.

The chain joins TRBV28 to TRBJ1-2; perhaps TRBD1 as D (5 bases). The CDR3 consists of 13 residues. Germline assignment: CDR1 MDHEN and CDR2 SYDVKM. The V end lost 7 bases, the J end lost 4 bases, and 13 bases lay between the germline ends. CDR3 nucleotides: TGTGCCAGCATAGAGGCAGGGACCTATGGCTACACCTTC. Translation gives CASIEAGTYGYTF.

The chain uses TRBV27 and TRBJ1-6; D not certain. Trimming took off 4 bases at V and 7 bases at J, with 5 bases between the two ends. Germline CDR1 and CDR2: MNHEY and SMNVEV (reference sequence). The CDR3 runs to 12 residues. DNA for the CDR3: TGTGCCAGCAGTTACCCGAATTCACCCCTCCACTTT. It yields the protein CASSYPNSPLHF.

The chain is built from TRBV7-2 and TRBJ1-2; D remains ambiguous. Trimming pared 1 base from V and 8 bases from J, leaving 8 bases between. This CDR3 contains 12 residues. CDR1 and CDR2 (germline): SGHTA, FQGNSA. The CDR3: CASSLDSGGYTF. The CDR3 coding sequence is TGTGCCAGCAGCTTAGATAGTGGGGGCTACACCTTC.

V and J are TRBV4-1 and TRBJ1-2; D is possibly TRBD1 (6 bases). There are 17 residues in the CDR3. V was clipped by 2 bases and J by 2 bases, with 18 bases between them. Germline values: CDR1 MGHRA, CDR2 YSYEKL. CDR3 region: CASSQTGGGANNYGYTF. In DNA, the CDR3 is TGCGCCAGCAGCCAAACCGGCGGGGGCGCTAACAACTATGGCTACACCTTC.

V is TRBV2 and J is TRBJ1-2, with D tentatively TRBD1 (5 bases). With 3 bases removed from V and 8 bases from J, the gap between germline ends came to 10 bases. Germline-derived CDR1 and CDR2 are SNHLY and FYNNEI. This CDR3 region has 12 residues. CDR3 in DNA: TGTGCCAGCAGTGACAGGGTAGAGGGCTACACCTTC. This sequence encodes CASSDRVEGYTF.

The CDR3 DNA is TGTGCCAGCAGTTTAGCCGGAAGCTCCTACAATGAGCAGTTCTTC. Translation gives CASSLAGSSYNEQFF. This chain connects TRBV28 to TRBJ2-1; D call uncertain. Germline CDR1 is MDHEN and CDR2 is SYDVKM. Trimming cost V 2 bases and J 0 bases, with 8 bases left between them. This CDR3 comprises 15 residues.

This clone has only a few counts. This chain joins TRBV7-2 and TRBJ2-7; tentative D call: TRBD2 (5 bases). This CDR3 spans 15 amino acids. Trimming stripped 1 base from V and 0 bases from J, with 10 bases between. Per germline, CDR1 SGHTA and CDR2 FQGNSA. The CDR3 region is CASSLGGSSSYEQYF. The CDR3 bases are TGTGCCAGCAGCTTAGGAGGGTCCAGCTCCTACGAGCAGTACTTC. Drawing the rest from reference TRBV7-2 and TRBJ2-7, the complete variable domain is GAGVSQSPSNKVTEKGKDVELRCDPISGHTALYWYRQSLGQGLEFLIYFQGNSAPDKSGLPSDRFSAERTGGSVSTLTIQRTQQEDSAVYLCASSLGGSSSYEQYFGPGTRLTVT.

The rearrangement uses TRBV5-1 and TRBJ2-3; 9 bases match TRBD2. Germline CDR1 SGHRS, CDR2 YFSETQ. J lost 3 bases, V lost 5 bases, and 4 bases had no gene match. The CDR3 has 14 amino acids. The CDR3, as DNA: TGCGCCAGCAGAGCGGGGGGCGGGACAGATACGCAGTATTTT. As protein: CASRAGGGTDTQYF.

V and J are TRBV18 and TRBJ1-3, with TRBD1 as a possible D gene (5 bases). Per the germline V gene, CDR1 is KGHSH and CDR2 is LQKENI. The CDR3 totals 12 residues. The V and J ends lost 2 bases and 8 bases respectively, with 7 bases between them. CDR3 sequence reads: CASSPMGHTIYF. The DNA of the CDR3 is TGTGCCAGCTCACCAATGGGACACACCATATATTTT.